This T cell receptor beta chain was found in a study of T cells in Graves' hyperthyroidism and ophthalmopathy. This clonotype has a count of ten or more. Patients with ophthalmopathy all had a Clinical Activity Score of at least 3, a NOSPECS grade of at least 4 and duration under 3 months. Unmatched junction bases numbered 10, after V lost 7 bases and J lost 5 bases. The CDR3 runs to 16 residues. Germline lookup yields CDR1 MNHEY and CDR2 SMNVEV (reference sequence). Amplification targeted TCR beta CDR3 regions from RNA transcripts. The HTBI primer set served for first-round RT-PCR of the TCR CDR3. MiXCR, run by TCRdb on the multiplex PCR reads, gives a single entry per CDR3 protein. The table shows a few hundred thousand distinct CDR3 sequences, with 15% to 20% occurring only once.

This TCR came from a woman aged 40 to 50 with Graves' ophthalmopathy. V usage is TRBV27 and J usage is TRBJ2-2, with 10 bases identical to TRBD1. The sample taken for sequencing was blood. This CDR3 reads CASNNYMDRGTGELFF. The CDR3 bases are TGTGCCAGCAACAACTATATGGACAGGGGGACCGGGGAGCTGTTTTTT.